These 16 T cell receptor beta chains came from one sample sequenced in a study of blood T cells in healthy people across ages. The use of a sample-barcoded 5' primer and a J-beta primer mix characterized a second PCR of roughly 6 to 11 cycles. MiXCR, applied by TCRdb to the 5' RACE reads, yields one record per CDR3 protein. The sample has hundreds of thousands of distinct CDR3 sequences, roughly 44% seen once. Sequenced sample: blood. Every receptor here comes from a woman aged 55-70 years in good health.

Worth noting for this clonotype: A much larger clone differs by one base, so this may be a read error. This chain uses TRBV5-1 with TRBJ2-1, with D perhaps matching TRBD2 (6 bases). The CDR3 is 12 residues long. Germline V lookup: CDR1 SGHRS, CDR2 YFSETQ. CDR3: CTSSLAGSTQFF. The CDR3 DNA reads as TGCACCAGCAGCTTGGCGGGGAGTACCCAGTTCTTC.

This clonotype has just a few counts. At one end, the junction sequence differs from germline, possibly due to a read error. The chain couples TRBV7-7 to TRBJ2-1; 14 bases are shared with TRBD2. The CDR3 is 21 amino acids. The germline CDR1 and CDR2 sequences are SSHAT and FNYEAQ (reference sequence). The chain's CDR3 is CASSSEGPMGLAGASDNEQFF. CDR3 DNA: TGTGCTAGCAGTTCAGAGGGACCTATGGGACTAGCGGGAGCATCGGATAATGAGCAGTTCTTC.

The chain has TRBV12-3 or TRBV12-4 and TRBJ2-7; TRBD2 might be the D (5 bases). CDR3 length equals 13 residues. Trimming took 5 bases from V and 3 from J, leaving 11 bases between them. Written as DNA, the CDR3 is TGTGCCAGCAGTGTTAGGGCGGGCTACGAGCAGTACTTC. Translation gives CASSVRAGYEQYF.

The chain is built from TRBV20-1 and TRBJ1-3, with a possible D match to TRBD1 (5 bases). The CDR3 is made up of 13 amino acids. CDR1 is DFQATT, CDR2 SNEGSKA, per germline (reference sequence). Trimming took off 1 base at V and 2 bases at J, with 6 bases between the two ends. The CDR3 DNA follows: TGCAGTGCTAGAGGGGACCCTGGAAACACCATATATTTT. Translated, it gives CSARGDPGNTIYF.

This clonotype was seen a few times. The chain joins TRBV7-9 to TRBJ2-7; D might be TRBD2 (5 bases). Germline values: CDR1 SEHNR, CDR2 FQNEAQ (reference sequence). The CDR3 spans 14 residues. Trimming took 3 bases from V and 6 from J, leaving 15 bases between them. The CDR3 nucleotides are TGTGCCAGCAGCTTGCACGAGGGATTGGCCGAGCAGTACTTC. Residues: CASSLHEGLAEQYF.

The gene calls are TRBV20-1 and TRBJ2-1; no firm D call. Matching the DNA end better, TRBJ2-7 makes the J call doubtful. CDR1 and CDR2 (germline): DFQATT, SNEGSKA (reference sequence). This CDR3 has 14 amino acids. CDR3 nucleotides: TGCAGTGCTAGAGATGGGCTGCTTAACAATGAGCAGTACTTC. Protein: CSARDGLLNNEQYF.

V usage is TRBV6-5 and J usage is TRBJ1-1, with D maybe TRBD1 (6 bases). With 6 bases removed from V and 2 bases from J, the gap between germline ends came to 13 bases. From germline, CDR1 is MNHEY and CDR2 SVGAGI. This CDR3 contains 14 residues. The CDR3 protein is CASSPGTFNTEAFF. CDR3 nucleotide sequence: TGTGCCAGCAGCCCCGGGACATTTAACACTGAAGCTTTCTTT.

This chain uses TRBV29-1 with TRBJ1-5; 8 nucleotides align to TRBD1. Germline-derived CDR1 and CDR2 are SQVTM and ANQGSEA. This CDR3 region has 14 residues. V shed 3 bases, J shed 4 bases, and the junction held 5 bases outside the gene matches. The CDR3 region is CSVDSTGGNQPQHF. In DNA, the CDR3 is TGCAGCGTTGACTCTACAGGGGGTAATCAGCCCCAGCATTTT.

The V call is TRBV11-2, the J call TRBJ1-2; D is uncertain. Germline V gene sequence: CDR1 SGHAT, CDR2 FQNNGV. This CDR3 has 16 residues. V lost 5 bases, J lost 0 bases, and 16 bases lay in between. As DNA, the CDR3 is TGTGCCAGCAGCCAGTTTAGGGCTACAGCTAACTATGGCTACACCTTC. Its protein product is CASSQFRATANYGYTF. The whole variable domain, filled in from reference TRBV11-2 and TRBJ1-2, reads EAGVAQSPRYKIIEKRQSVAFWCNPISGHATLYWYQQILGQGPKLLIQFQNNGVVDDSQLPKDRFSAERLKGVDSTLKIQPAKLEDSAVYLCASSQFRATANYGYTFGSGTRLTVV.

The V call is TRBV20-1, the J call TRBJ2-5; 10 bases fit TRBD2. Germline trimming cut 0 bases from V and 10 bases from J; bases unmatched to any gene: 8. From germline, CDR1 is DFQATT and CDR2 SNEGSKA (reference sequence). The CDR3 has 14 residues. As DNA, the CDR3 is TGCAGTGCTAGAGAGGCTAGCGGGAGTAAGGGCCAGTACTTC. The encoded protein is CSAREASGSKGQYF.

The chain has TRBV3-1 and TRBJ2-4; no definite D call. The better agreement between TRBJ2-7 and the DNA end casts doubt on the J call. The CDR3 is made up of 17 amino acids. Germline-derived CDR1 and CDR2 are LGHDT and YNNKEL (reference sequence). The CDR3 spells CASSDKNTNTGFYEQYF. CDR3 sequence (DNA): TGTGCCAGCAGCGATAAAAATACTAACACTGGATTCTACGAGCAGTACTTC.

The chain is built from TRBV20-1 and TRBJ2-1, with 8 positions matching TRBD2. The length of the CDR3 is 14 residues. The V and J ends lost 6 bases and 5 bases, in that order; junction bases with no gene match: 9. The germline gives CDR1 DFQATT, CDR2 SNEGSKA (reference sequence). The chain's CDR3 is CSAPTGTSDNEQFF. The CDR3 nucleotides read TGCAGTGCACCCACCGGGACTAGTGACAATGAGCAGTTCTTC.

The gene calls are TRBV2 and TRBJ2-2; D is unclear. CDR3 length equals 15 residues. CDR1 and CDR2 from the germline V gene are SNHLY and FYNNEI. Trimming cost V 1 base and J 7 bases, with 13 bases left between them. In nucleotides, the CDR3 is TGTGCCAGCAGTGAAGAGGTGGCTGCGGTCGGGGAGCTGTTTTTT. Translating it yields CASSEEVAAVGELFF. The full variable domain, completed using reference TRBV2 and TRBJ2-2, is EPEVTQTPSHQVTQMGQEVILRCVPISNHLYFYWYRQILGQKVEFLVSFYNNEISEKSEIFDDQFSVERPDGSNFTLKIRSTKLEDSAMYFCASSEEVAAVGELFFGEGSRLTVL.

This clonotype was seen once. This rearrangement joins TRBV5-1 to TRBJ1-1; D may be TRBD1 (5 bases). Germline V gene data show CDR1 as SGHRS and CDR2 as YFSETQ. Trimming left V 1 base short and J 2 bases short, with 15 bases between. The CDR3 consists of 16 residues. The CDR3 loop is CASSLNFDRLNTEAFF. CDR3 nucleotides: TGCGCCAGCAGCTTGAACTTCGACAGACTCAACACTGAAGCTTTCTTT.

The CDR3 DNA reads TGTGCCAGCAGTTACCCCAACGAGCAGTACTTC. This encodes CASSYPNEQYF. This chain joins TRBV6-2 or TRBV6-3 and TRBJ2-7; D unresolved. The V and J ends lost 2 bases and 5 bases respectively, with 4 bases between them. Per the germline V gene, CDR1 is MNHEY and CDR2 is SVGEGT. CDR3 length: 11 residues.

The rearrangement uses TRBV4-2 and TRBJ1-5, with a possible D match to TRBD1 (5 bases). Trimming removed 0 bases from V and 3 bases from J, with 18 bases in between. This CDR3 comprises 18 residues. The germline V gene encodes CDR1 LGHNA and CDR2 YNFKEQ. CDR3 region: CASSQELATVNYNQPQHF. CDR3 in DNA: TGTGCCAGCAGCCAAGAACTAGCGACAGTGAACTACAATCAGCCCCAGCATTTT.